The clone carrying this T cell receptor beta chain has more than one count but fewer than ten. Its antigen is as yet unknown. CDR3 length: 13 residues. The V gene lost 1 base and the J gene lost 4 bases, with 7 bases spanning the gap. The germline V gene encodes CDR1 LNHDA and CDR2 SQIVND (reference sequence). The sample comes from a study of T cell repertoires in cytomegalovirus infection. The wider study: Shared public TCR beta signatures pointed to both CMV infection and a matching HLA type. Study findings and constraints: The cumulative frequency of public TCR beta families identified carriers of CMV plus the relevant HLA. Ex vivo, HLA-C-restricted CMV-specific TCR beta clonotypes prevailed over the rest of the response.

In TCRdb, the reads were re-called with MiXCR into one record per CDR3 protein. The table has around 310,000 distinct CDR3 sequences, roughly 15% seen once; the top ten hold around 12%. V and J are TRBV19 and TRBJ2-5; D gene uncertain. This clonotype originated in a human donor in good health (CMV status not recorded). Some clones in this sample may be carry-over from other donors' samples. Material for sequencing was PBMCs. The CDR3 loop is CASSIGRGETQYF. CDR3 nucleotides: TGTGCCAGTAGTATAGGACGCGGAGAGACCCAGTACTTC.